These 7 T cell receptor beta chains originate from one sample sequenced in a study of monozygotic twins with inflammatory bowel disease. TCRdb reprocessed the 5' RACE reads and keeps a single row for each CDR3 protein, giving no DNA. Its table lists 350,000 to 550,000 distinct CDR3 sequences. Sequences were obtained from blood. The receptors stem from a human donor with ulcerative colitis or Crohn's disease, or a healthy co-twin of an affected twin (not recorded which).

The chain links TRBV5-1 to TRBJ2-1; TCRdb names TRBD2, which stays unverified in the absence of DNA. Germline V lookup: CDR1 SGHRS, CDR2 YFSETQ. The CDR3 is made up of 18 amino acids. The CDR3: CASSMASGGFSSYNEQFF. The full variable domain, completed using reference TRBV5-1 and TRBJ2-1, is KAGVTQTPRYLIKTRGQQVTLSCSPISGHRSVSWYQQTPGQGLQFLFEYFSETQRNKGNFPGRFSGRQFSNSRSEMNVSTLELGDSALYLCASSMASGGFSSYNEQFFGPGTRLTVL.

The chain links TRBV19 to TRBJ1-1; without DNA, the TCRdb call of TRBD1 cannot be checked. CDR3 size: 13 residues. Germline V CDR1 and CDR2: LNHDA, SQIVND (reference sequence). The chain's CDR3 is CASKRGLRTEAFF.

The rearrangement joins TRBV20-1 to TRBJ1-6; TCRdb's D call, TRBD1, is unchecked because there is no DNA. The CDR3 consists of 14 residues. CDR1 and CDR2 (germline): DFQATT, SNEGSKA (reference sequence). This CDR3 reads CSASAGTGASPLHF.

V is TRBV16 and J is TRBJ1-1. Germline values: CDR1 KGHSY, CDR2 FQNENV. The CDR3 length is 12 residues. The CDR3 sequence is CASSYLGTRAFF.

This chain links TRBV3-1 with TRBJ1-6. This CDR3 has 15 amino acids. Germline CDR1 reads LGHDT; CDR2 reads YNNKEL (reference sequence). The CDR3 loop is CASSQGRTAGSPLHF.

V gene TRBV19 combines with J gene TRBJ2-1; TCRdb's assignment of TRBD2 cannot be checked, as there is no DNA. This CDR3 is built from 14 residues. Germline CDR1 and CDR2: LNHDA and SQIVND (reference sequence). The CDR3 is CASTLGPASLEQFF.

The rearrangement links TRBV11-1 to TRBJ2-7; absent DNA, TCRdb's TRBD2 call cannot be checked. This CDR3 comprises 14 residues. Germline V CDR1 and CDR2: SGHAT, FQDESV (reference sequence). Here the CDR3 reads CASSPPGLTYEQYF.